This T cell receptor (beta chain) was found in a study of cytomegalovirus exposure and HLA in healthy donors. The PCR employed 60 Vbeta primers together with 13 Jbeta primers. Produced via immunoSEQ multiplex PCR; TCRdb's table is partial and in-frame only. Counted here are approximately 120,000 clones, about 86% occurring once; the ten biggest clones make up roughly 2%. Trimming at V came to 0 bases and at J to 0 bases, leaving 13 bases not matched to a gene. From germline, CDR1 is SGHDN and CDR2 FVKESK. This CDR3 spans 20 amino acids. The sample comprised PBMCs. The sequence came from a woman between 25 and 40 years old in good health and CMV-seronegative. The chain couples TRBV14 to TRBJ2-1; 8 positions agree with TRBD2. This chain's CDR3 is CASSQDFGSGVISSYNEQFF. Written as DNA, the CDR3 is TGTGCCAGCAGCCAAGATTTTGGTAGCGGGGTAATAAGCTCCTACAATGAGCAGTTCTTC.